There are many counts of the clone carrying this T cell receptor beta chain. Its antigen is currently unknown. The record originates from a study of identical twins. Study-wide results and caveats: Modelling approaches yielded underestimates of out-of-frame TCR alpha sharing between monozygotic twins. With abundant cord blood beta clonotypes, insertions were fewer; memory repertoires showed no such pattern. When twins shared out-of-frame alpha sequences, those sequences had excess low generation probability.

From germline, CDR1 is SGHTA and CDR2 FQGNSA. The CDR3 sequence is 13 residues long. Trimming removed 5 bases at V and 14 bases at J, with 20 bases between. TCRdb recomputed calls from the 5' RACE reads with MiXCR, one row per CDR3 protein. This sample carries hundreds of thousands of distinct CDR3 sequences, roughly 7% of them seen once, and the ten largest clones take roughly 3.4%. This sample also belongs to another study, concerning yellow fever vaccine responses in identical twins. According to that study: Reportedly, the T cell response mounted by twins to vaccine seemed partly convergent, partly personalized.

This rearrangement joins TRBV7-2 to TRBJ2-3; perhaps TRBD1 as D (6 bases). Material: memory (CD45RO+) T cells sorted from blood. The TCR originated in a woman aged 18-35 years in good health. The CDR3 nucleotides are TGTGCCAGCAGCACACTCGGGACATCTTCAATGTATTTT. Encoded protein: CASSTLGTSSMYF.